The clone carrying this TCR beta chain was observed a single time. Sequencing used immunoSEQ multiplex PCR; TCRdb keeps in-frame clones, though not all of them. Among under 75,000 clones listed, about 83% were seen once. The sample originates from a study of OX40 agonist ivuxolimab in advanced cancers. CDR3 length equals 14 residues. Germline CDR1 is LNHDA and CDR2 is SQIVND (reference sequence). V lost 8 bases to trimming and J lost 3 bases, with 14 bases between them. This clonotype originated in an adult with an advanced solid tumor such as melanoma, head and neck, liver or kidney cancer. The V and J genes are TRBV19 and TRBJ2-1, with D perhaps TRBD1 (7 bases). Material: CD4+ or CD8+ T cells sorted from blood, obtained in a trial of the OX40 agonist ivuxolimab. CDR3 sequence: CASSTGEDYNEQFF. CDR3 bases: TGTGCCAGTTCCACAGGGGAGGACTACAATGAGCAGTTCTTC.